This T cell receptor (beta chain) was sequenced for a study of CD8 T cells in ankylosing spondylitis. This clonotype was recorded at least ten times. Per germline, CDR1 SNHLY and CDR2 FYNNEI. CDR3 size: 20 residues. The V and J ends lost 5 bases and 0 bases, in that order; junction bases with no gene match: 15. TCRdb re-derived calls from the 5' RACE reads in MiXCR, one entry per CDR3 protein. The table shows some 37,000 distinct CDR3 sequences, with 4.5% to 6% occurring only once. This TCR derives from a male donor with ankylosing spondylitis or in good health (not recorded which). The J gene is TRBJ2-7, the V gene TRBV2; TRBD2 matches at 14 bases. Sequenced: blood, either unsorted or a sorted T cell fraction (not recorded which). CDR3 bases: TGTGCCAGCAGTTTCCCCGGGGGACTAGCGGGAGTTGATAGCTCCTACGAGCAGTACTTC. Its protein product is CASSFPGGLAGVDSSYEQYF. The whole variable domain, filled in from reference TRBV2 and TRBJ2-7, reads EPEVTQTPSHQVTQMGQEVILRCVPISNHLYFYWYRQILGQKVEFLVSFYNNEISEKSEIFDDQFSVERPDGSNFTLKIRSTKLEDSAMYFCASSFPGGLAGVDSSYEQYFGPGTRLTVT.